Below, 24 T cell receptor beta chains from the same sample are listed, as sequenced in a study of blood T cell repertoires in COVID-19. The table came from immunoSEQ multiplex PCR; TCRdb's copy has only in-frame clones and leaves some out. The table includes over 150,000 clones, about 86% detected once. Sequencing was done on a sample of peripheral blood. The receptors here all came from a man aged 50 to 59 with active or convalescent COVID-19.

The CDR3 DNA follows: TGCGCCAGCACCCTAGACTCGACGAGCAATGAGCAGTTCTTC. Its protein is CASTLDSTSNEQFF. V and J are TRBV5-1 and TRBJ2-1; no reliable D call. The germline CDR1 and CDR2 sequences are SGHRS and YFSETQ. This CDR3 is 14 amino acids long. V dropped 6 bases and J dropped 6 bases, with 16 bases sitting between them.

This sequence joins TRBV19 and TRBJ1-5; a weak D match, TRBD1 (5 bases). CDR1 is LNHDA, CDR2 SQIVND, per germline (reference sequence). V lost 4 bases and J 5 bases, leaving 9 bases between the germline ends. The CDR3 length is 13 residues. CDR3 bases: TGTGCCAGTAGTAGCGCCAGGGATCAGCCCCAGCATTTT. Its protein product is CASSSARDQPQHF.

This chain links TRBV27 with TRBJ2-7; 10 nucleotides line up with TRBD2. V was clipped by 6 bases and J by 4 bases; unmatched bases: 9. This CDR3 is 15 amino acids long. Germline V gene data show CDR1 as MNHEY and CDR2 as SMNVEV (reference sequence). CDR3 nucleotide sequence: TGTGCCAGCAGCCCGAGCGGGAGGGCCGTGTACGAGCAGTACTTC. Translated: CASSPSGRAVYEQYF.

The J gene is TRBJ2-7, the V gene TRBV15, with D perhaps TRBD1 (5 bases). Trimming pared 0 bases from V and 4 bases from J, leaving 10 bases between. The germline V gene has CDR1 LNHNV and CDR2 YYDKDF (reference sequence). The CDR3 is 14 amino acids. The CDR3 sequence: CATSRDYQGYEQYF. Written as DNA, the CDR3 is TGTGCCACCAGCAGAGATTATCAGGGTTACGAGCAGTACTTC.

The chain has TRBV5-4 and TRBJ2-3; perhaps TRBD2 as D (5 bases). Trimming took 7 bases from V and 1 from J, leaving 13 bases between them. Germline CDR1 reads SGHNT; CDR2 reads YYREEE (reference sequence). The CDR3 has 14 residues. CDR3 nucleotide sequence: TGTGCCAGCGCGAGAGCAGCGGGCACAGATACGCAGTATTTT. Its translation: CASARAAGTDTQYF.

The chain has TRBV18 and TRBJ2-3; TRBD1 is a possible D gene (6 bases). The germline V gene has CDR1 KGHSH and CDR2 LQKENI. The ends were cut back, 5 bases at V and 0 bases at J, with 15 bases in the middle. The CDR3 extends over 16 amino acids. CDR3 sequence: CASSSTTGISTDTQYF. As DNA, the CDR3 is TGTGCCAGCTCATCCACCACAGGGATTAGCACAGATACGCAGTATTTT.

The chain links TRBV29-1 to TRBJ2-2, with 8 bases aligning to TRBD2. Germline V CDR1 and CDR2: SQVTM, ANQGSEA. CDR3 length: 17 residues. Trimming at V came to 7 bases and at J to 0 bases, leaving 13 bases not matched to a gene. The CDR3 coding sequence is TGCAGCGCCCGAAAAACTAGCGGATACACGAACACCGGGGAGCTGTTTTTT. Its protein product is CSARKTSGYTNTGELFF.

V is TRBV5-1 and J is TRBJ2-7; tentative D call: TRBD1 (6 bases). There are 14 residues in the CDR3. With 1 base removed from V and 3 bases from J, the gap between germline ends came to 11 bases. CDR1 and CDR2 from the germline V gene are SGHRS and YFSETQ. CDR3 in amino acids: CASSLRTAYYEQYF. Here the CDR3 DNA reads TGCGCCAGCAGCTTGAGGACAGCTTACTACGAGCAGTACTTC.

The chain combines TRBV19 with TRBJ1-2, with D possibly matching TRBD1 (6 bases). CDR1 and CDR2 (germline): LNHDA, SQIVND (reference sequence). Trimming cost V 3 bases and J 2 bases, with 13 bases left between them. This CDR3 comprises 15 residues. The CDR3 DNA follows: TGTGCCAGTAGTATCACGCTTCAGGGGAACTATGGCTACACCTTC. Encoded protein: CASSITLQGNYGYTF.

The CDR3 loop is CASSLAGAGSYNEQFF. The CDR3 nucleotides read TGTGCCAGCAGCTTAGCGGGGGCGGGCTCCTACAATGAGCAGTTCTTC. The rearrangement joins TRBV7-9 to TRBJ2-1, with D perhaps TRBD1 (6 bases). This CDR3 region has 16 residues. The V gene's germline CDR1 is SEHNR and CDR2 FQNEAQ (reference sequence). Deletions cut 0 bases from V and 0 bases from J, with 9 bases between.

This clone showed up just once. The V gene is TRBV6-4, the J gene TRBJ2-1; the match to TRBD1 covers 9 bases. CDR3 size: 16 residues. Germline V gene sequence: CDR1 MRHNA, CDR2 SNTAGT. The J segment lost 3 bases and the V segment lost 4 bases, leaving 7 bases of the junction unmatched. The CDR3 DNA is TGTGCCAGCAGTGCCATTCCGGGACAGGGCTACAATGAGCAGTTCTTC. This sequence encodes CASSAIPGQGYNEQFF.

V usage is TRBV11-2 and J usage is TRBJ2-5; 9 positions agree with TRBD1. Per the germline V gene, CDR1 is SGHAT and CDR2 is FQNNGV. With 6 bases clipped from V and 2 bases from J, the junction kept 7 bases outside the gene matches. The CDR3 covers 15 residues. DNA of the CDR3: TGTGCCAGCAGTCTATACGGACAGGGGCAAGAGACCCAGTACTTC. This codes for CASSLYGQGQETQYF. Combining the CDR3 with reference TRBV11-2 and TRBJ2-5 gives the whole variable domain EAGVAQSPRYKIIEKRQSVAFWCNPISGHATLYWYQQILGQGPKLLIQFQNNGVVDDSQLPKDRFSAERLKGVDSTLKIQPAKLEDSAVYLCASSLYGQGQETQYFGPGTRLLVL.

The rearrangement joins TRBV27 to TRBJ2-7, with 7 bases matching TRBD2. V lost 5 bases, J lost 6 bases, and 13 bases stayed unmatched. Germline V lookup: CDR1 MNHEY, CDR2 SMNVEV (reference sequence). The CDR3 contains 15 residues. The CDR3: CASSPLGGRFGEQYF. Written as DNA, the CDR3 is TGTGCCAGCAGTCCCCTCGGCGGGAGATTCGGCGAGCAGTACTTC.

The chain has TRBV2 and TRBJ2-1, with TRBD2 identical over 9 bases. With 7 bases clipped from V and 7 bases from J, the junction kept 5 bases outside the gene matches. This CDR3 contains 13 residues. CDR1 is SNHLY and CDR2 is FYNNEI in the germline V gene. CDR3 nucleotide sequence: TGTGCCAGCAAGCTAGCGGGATCTAATGAGCAGTTCTTC. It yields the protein CASKLAGSNEQFF.

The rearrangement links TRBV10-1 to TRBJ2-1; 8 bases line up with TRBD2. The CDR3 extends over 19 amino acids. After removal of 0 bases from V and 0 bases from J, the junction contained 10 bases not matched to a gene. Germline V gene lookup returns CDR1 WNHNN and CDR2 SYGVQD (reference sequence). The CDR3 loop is CASSESSRLREDSYNEQFF. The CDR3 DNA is TGCGCCAGCAGTGAGTCGTCCAGGTTGCGGGAGGACTCCTACAATGAGCAGTTCTTC.

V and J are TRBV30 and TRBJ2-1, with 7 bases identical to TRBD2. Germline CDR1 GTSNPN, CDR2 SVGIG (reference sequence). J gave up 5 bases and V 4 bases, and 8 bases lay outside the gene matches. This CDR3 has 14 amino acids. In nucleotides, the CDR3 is TGTGCCTGGACTTCAAAGCGGGAAAACAATGAGCAGTTCTTC. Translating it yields CAWTSKRENNEQFF.

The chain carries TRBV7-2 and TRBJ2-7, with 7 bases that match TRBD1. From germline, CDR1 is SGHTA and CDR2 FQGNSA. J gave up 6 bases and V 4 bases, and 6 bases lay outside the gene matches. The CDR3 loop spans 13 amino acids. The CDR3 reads CASSSQNRGEQYF. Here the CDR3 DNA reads TGTGCCAGCAGCTCACAAAACAGGGGCGAGCAGTACTTC.

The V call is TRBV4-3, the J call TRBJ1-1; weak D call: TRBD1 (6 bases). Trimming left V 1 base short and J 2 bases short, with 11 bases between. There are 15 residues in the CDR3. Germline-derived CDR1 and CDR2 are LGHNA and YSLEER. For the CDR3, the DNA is TGCGCCAGCAGCCAAGTAATAGGGGGTAACACTGAAGCTTTCTTT. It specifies CASSQVIGGNTEAFF.

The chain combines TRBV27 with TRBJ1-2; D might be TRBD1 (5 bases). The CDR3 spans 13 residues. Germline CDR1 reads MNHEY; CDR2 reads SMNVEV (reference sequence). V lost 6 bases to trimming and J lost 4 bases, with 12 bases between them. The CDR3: CASSPRQGYGYTF. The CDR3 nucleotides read TGTGCCAGCAGCCCACGGCAGGGCTATGGCTACACCTTC.

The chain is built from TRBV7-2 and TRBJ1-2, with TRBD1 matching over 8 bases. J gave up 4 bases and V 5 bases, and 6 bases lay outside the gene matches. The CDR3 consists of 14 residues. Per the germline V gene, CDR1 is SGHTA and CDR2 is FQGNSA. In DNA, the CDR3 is TGTGCCAGCAGCCAAGACAGGGGAAGCTATGGCTACACCTTC. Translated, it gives CASSQDRGSYGYTF.

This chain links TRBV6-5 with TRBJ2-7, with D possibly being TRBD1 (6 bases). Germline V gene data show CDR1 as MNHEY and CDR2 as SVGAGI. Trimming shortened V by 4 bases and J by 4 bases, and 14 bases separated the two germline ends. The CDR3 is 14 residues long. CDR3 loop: CASSSPGHLYEQYF. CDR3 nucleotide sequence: TGTGCCAGCAGTTCGCCGGGACATCTTTACGAGCAGTACTTC.

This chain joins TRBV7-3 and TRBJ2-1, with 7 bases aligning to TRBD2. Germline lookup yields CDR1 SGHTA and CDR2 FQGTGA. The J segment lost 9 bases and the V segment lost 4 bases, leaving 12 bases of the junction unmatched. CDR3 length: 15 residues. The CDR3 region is CASSSSGAGLSEQFF. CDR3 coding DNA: TGTGCCAGCAGCTCTAGCGGAGCCGGGCTAAGTGAGCAGTTCTTC.

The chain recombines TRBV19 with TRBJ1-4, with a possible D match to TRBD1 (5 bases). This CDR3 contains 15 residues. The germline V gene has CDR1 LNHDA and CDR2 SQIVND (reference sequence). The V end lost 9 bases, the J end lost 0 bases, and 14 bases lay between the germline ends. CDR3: CASRNRGTTNEKLFF. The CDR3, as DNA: TGTGCCAGCAGAAACCGGGGGACAACTAATGAAAAACTGTTTTTT.

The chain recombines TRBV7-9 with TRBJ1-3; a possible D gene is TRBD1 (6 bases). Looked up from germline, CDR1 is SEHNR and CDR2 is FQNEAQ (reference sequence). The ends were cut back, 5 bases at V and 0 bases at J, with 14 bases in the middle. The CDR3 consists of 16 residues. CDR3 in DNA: TGTGCCAGCAGCGCCCGGGACAACGACTCTGGAAACACCATATATTTT. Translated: CASSARDNDSGNTIYF.